This record covers a single T cell receptor (beta chain). Its specificity is unknown. The data belong to a study of long-term antiretroviral therapy in people with HIV. The study's findings and limits: Specimens of blood were obtained during about 2003 to 2018, possibly under older ART regimens.

Sequencing used immunoSEQ v3.0 at survey level. TCRdb keeps only in-frame clones here, not all; method: immunoSEQ multiplex PCR. The repertoire holds roughly 15,000 clones, with roughly four fifths as singletons. V lost 0 bases to trimming and J lost 3 bases, with 6 bases between them. Germline-derived CDR1 and CDR2 are MNHNY and SVGAGI (reference sequence). This CDR3 is 14 amino acids long. The clonotype was recovered from a man younger than 35 with HIV. The sequenced sample was unsorted PBMCs, obtained 0.1 years after starting antiretroviral therapy. The chain is built from TRBV6-6 and TRBJ1-5; D remains unclear. CDR3 in amino acids: CASSYSGNNQPQHF. The DNA for the CDR3 is TGTGCCAGCAGTTACTCGGGGAACAATCAGCCCCAGCATTTT.